This passage covers 18 T cell receptor beta chains from one sample sequenced in a study of blood T cell repertoires in COVID-19. The assay was immunoSEQ multiplex PCR, and TCRdb's table has in-frame clones only and misses some. The sample has about 270,000 clones; 88% are singletons. Sequencing was done on a sample of PBMCs or T cells enriched from blood (not recorded which). The receptors derive from a woman between 45 and 60 years old who had recovered from COVID-19.

The chain recombines TRBV4-2 with TRBJ1-2; no firm D call. The CDR3 extends over 14 amino acids. Trimming pared 0 bases from V and 7 bases from J, leaving 12 bases between. Germline V gene data show CDR1 as LGHNA and CDR2 as YNFKEQ. The CDR3 nucleotides read TGTGCCAGCAGCCAAGATCGGCAGGCGGGTGGCTACACCTTC. Translated, it gives CASSQDRQAGGYTF.

The V and J genes are TRBV28 and TRBJ1-5; TRBD1 agrees at 9 bases. Unmatched junction bases numbered 9, after V lost 8 bases and J lost 4 bases. The germline V gene encodes CDR1 MDHEN and CDR2 SYDVKM. The CDR3 length is 15 residues. The CDR3 nucleotides read TGTGCCAGCGGGAATTGGGACAGGGATAATCAGCCCCAGCATTTT. It encodes CASGNWDRDNQPQHF.

This sequence joins TRBV29-1 and TRBJ2-2, with a possible D match to TRBD1 (6 bases). This CDR3 has 13 amino acids. The germline V gene has CDR1 SQVTM and CDR2 ANQGSEA. The V end lost 6 bases, the J end lost 3 bases, and 11 bases lay between the germline ends. The CDR3 DNA reads TGCAGCGTGGGGGCCCGATACACCGGGGAGCTGTTTTTT. Its translation: CSVGARYTGELFF.

V and J are TRBV6-6 and TRBJ2-7; D is possibly TRBD2 (6 bases). The V gene's germline CDR1 is MNHNY and CDR2 SVGAGI (reference sequence). Trimming shortened V by 7 bases and J by 3 bases, and 19 bases separated the two germline ends. The CDR3 is 15 residues long. The CDR3 DNA is TGTGCCAGCACCCAAGTGGGGGGTGCGCTCTACGAGCAGTACTTC. As protein: CASTQVGGALYEQYF.

DNA of the CDR3: TGTGCCTGGAGTGTACCGGGAGGGTCCGAGCAGTACTTC. This encodes CAWSVPGGSEQYF. The chain recombines TRBV30 with TRBJ2-7, with 8 bases aligning to TRBD2. The CDR3 length is 13 residues. The germline gives CDR1 GTSNPN, CDR2 SVGIG (reference sequence). Trimming cost V 0 bases and J 6 bases; bases outside gene matches: 4.

This clone was seen just once. CDR3 nucleotides: TGCGCCAGCAGTGAAACGGGAGGGCCCCGCCGTCGATATGAGCAGTTCTTC. Protein sequence: CASSETGGPRRRYEQFF. The rearrangement links TRBV10-2 to TRBJ2-1; TRBD2 agrees at 8 bases. This CDR3 contains 17 residues. Per the germline V gene, CDR1 is WSHSY and CDR2 is SAAADI. V gave up 3 bases and J gave up 8 bases; unmatched junction bases: 15.

The count of this clone is one. This chain joins TRBV11-1 and TRBJ2-3, with D perhaps TRBD2 (6 bases). Germline V gives CDR1 SGHAT, CDR2 FQDESV (reference sequence). The length of the CDR3 is 16 residues. V was clipped by 4 bases and J by 3 bases, with 17 bases between them. This chain's CDR3 is CASSYNHLGGTDTQYF. In DNA, the CDR3 is TGTGCCAGCAGCTACAACCACCTCGGAGGGACAGATACGCAGTATTTT.

This clone was recorded only once. The chain carries TRBV10-3 and TRBJ1-1; 9 bases match TRBD1. The CDR3 consists of 14 residues. V shed 4 bases, J shed 4 bases, and the junction held 4 bases outside the gene matches. Germline values: CDR1 ENHRY, CDR2 SYGVKD. In nucleotides, the CDR3 is TGTGCCATCAGTGGCTGGGACAGGGCCACTGAAGCTTTCTTT. Its translation: CAISGWDRATEAFF.

This chain links TRBV7-2 with TRBJ2-3; D may be TRBD1 (6 bases). This CDR3 is 14 amino acids long. Germline V gene sequence: CDR1 SGHTA, CDR2 FQGNSA. V was shortened by 6 bases and J by 4 bases, with 14 bases between the two germline ends. The CDR3 DNA sequence: TGTGCCAGCAGGAAAACAGGGAATCCAGATACGCAGTATTTT. Translated: CASRKTGNPDTQYF.

V is TRBV7-3 and J is TRBJ2-5; no reliable D call. CDR3 length: 13 residues. The germline gives CDR1 SGHTA, CDR2 FQGTGA. The V end lost 8 bases, the J end lost 0 bases, and 10 bases lay between the germline ends. DNA of the CDR3: TGTGCCAGCGCGAGGAGCTACCAAGAGACCCAGTACTTC. It encodes CASARSYQETQYF. Full variable domain (rest looked up from reference TRBV7-3 and TRBJ2-5): GAGVSQTPSNKVTEKGKYVELRCDPISGHTALYWYRQSLGQGPEFLIYFQGTGAADDSGLPNDRFFAVRPEGSVSTLKIQRTERGDSAVYLCASARSYQETQYFGPGTRLLVL.

V and J are TRBV6-1 and TRBJ1-5; 7 bases fit TRBD1. CDR1 is MNHNS, CDR2 SASEGT, per germline. V gave up 1 base and J gave up 4 bases; unmatched junction bases: 1. The CDR3 is made up of 14 amino acids. CDR3 DNA: TGTGCCAGCAGTGAAGGACAGGGAAATCAGCCCCAGCATTTT. This gives the protein CASSEGQGNQPQHF.

The chain couples TRBV28 to TRBJ1-5, with a weak D call TRBD1 (6 bases). Trimming took off 3 bases at V and 3 bases at J, with 9 bases between the two ends. Looked up from germline, CDR1 is MDHEN and CDR2 is SYDVKM. The CDR3 has 14 amino acids. In DNA form, the CDR3 reads TGTGCCAGCAGTTTGGGGACAAACAATCAGCCCCAGCATTTT. Translated: CASSLGTNNQPQHF.

The chain links TRBV27 to TRBJ1-1; tentative D call: TRBD1 (6 bases). CDR3 length: 15 residues. The V gene's germline CDR1 is MNHEY and CDR2 SMNVEV (reference sequence). Trimming left V 0 bases short and J 3 bases short, with 11 bases between. This CDR3 is CASSLSQGWDTEAFF. The CDR3 nucleotides read TGTGCCAGCAGTTTATCACAGGGTTGGGACACTGAAGCTTTCTTT.

The V and J genes are TRBV11-2 and TRBJ1-2; no clear D gene. Trimming pared 5 bases from V and 5 bases from J, leaving 15 bases between. This CDR3 has 14 residues. Germline V gene lookup returns CDR1 SGHAT and CDR2 FQNNGV. The CDR3 reads CASSPPSRVYGYTF. DNA for the CDR3: TGTGCCAGCAGCCCTCCTAGCCGCGTTTATGGCTACACCTTC.

V gene TRBV9 combines with J gene TRBJ2-1; D is unresolved. Trimming left V 0 bases short and J 3 bases short, with 10 bases between. Per the germline V gene, CDR1 is SGDLS and CDR2 is YYNGEE. This CDR3 has 15 amino acids. The CDR3, as DNA: TGTGCCAGCAGCGTAGGGCAAGCGAACTACAATGAGCAGTTCTTC. Its translation is CASSVGQANYNEQFF.

The table lists this clone with a count of one. The rearrangement joins TRBV3-1 (or the pseudogene TRBV3-2) to TRBJ2-1; 10 nucleotides line up with TRBD2. The CDR3 spans 15 residues. V trimming: 0 bases; J trimming: 4 bases; junction bases outside the gene matches: 0. The germline V gene encodes CDR1 LGHDT and CDR2 YNNKEL (reference sequence). The CDR3 is CASSQETSGYNEQFF. CDR3 bases: TGTGCCAGCAGCCAAGAGACTAGCGGGTACAATGAGCAGTTCTTC.

The chain joins TRBV4-3 to TRBJ1-3, with D possibly being TRBD1 (5 bases). Germline loops: CDR1 LGHNA, CDR2 YSLEER. V dropped 1 base and J dropped 3 bases, with 16 bases sitting between them. The CDR3 contains 17 residues. The CDR3 is CASSQGQFSGGGNTIYF. DNA for the CDR3: TGCGCCAGCAGCCAAGGACAGTTCTCGGGGGGTGGAAACACCATATATTTT.

The chain joins TRBV20-1 to TRBJ1-2, with D tentatively TRBD1 (5 bases). Trimming stripped 6 bases from V and 8 bases from J, with 13 bases between. This CDR3 has 11 residues. Germline CDR1 DFQATT, CDR2 SNEGSKA (reference sequence). CDR3 nucleotides: TGCAGTGCCGGACACGCGGTCGGCTACACCTTC. Its translation is CSAGHAVGYTF.